This T cell receptor beta chain is drawn from a study of OX40 agonist ivuxolimab in advanced cancers. Study at large: The study treated patients with ivuxolimab, an agonistic anti-OX40 (CD134) antibody.

Study-level results: Antigen targets of the expanded peripheral T cells went undetermined.

A word on this clone: Its cognate antigen is unknown.

TCRdb keeps only in-frame clones here, not all; method: immunoSEQ multiplex PCR. The data show tens of thousands of clones, 88% seen once. From germline, CDR1 is SGHVS and CDR2 FNYEAQ. Germline trimming cut 5 bases from V and 7 bases from J; bases unmatched to any gene: 15. The length of the CDR3 is 17 residues. The genes are TRBV7-6 and TRBJ2-7, with TRBD1 matching 12 bases. This receptor was obtained from an adult with an advanced solid tumor such as melanoma, head and neck, liver or kidney cancer. The source was CD4+ or CD8+ T cells sorted from blood, collected in a trial of the OX40 agonist ivuxolimab. The CDR3, as DNA: TGTGCCAGCAGCCGGGCTGGCTGGGACAGGGGGCTTGGAGAGCAGTACTTC. Translated: CASSRAGWDRGLGEQYF.